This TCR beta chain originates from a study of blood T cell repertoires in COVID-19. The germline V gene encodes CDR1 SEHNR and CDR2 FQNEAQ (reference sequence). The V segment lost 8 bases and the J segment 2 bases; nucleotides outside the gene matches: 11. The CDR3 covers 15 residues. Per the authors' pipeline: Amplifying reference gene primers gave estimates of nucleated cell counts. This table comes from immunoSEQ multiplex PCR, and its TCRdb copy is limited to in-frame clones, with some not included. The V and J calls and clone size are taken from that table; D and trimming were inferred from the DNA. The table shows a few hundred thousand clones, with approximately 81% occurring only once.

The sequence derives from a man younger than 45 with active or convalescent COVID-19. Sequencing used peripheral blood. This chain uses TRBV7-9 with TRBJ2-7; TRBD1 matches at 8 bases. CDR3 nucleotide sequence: TGTGCCAGCGGAAAGGGAAGACAGGGGACCTACGAGCAGTACTTC. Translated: CASGKGRQGTYEQYF.